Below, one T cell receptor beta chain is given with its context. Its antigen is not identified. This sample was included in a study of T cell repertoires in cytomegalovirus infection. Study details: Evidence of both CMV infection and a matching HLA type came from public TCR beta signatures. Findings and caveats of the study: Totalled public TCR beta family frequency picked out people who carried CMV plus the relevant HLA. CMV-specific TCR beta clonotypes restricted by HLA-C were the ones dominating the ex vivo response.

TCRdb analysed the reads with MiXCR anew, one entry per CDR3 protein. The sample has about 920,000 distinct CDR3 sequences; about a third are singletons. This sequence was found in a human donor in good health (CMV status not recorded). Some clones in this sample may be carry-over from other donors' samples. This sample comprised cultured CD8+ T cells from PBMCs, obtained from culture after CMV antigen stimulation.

CDR3 nucleotides: TGTGCCAGTCAAAGGACAGGGACTGAAGCTTTCTTT. Its protein product is CASQRTGTEAFF. The chain recombines TRBV19 with TRBJ1-1; 8 bases are a match to TRBD1. Germline V gene sequence: CDR1 LNHDA, CDR2 SQIVND (reference sequence). The CDR3 is made up of 12 amino acids. V gave up 8 bases and J gave up 5 bases; unmatched junction bases: 4. Together with reference TRBV19 and TRBJ1-1, the CDR3 gives the full variable domain: DGGITQSPKYLFRKEGQNVTLSCEQNLNHDAMYWYRQDPGQGLRLIYYSQIVNDFQKGDIAEGYSVSREKKESFPLTVTSAQKNPTAFYLCASQRTGTEAFFGQGTRLTVV.